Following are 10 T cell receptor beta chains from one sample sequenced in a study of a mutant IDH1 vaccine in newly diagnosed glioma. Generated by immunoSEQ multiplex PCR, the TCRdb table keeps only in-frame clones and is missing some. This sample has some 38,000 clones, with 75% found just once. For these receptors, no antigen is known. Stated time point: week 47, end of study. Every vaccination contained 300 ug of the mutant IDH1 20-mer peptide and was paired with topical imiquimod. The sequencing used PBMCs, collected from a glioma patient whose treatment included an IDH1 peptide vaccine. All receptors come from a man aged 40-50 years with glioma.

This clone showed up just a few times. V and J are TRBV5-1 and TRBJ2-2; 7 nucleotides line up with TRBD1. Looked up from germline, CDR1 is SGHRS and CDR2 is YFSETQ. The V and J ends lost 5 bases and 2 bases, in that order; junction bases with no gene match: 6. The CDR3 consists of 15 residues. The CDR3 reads CASRPGTENTGELFF. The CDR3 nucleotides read TGCGCCAGCAGACCTGGGACAGAAAACACCGGGGAGCTGTTTTTT.

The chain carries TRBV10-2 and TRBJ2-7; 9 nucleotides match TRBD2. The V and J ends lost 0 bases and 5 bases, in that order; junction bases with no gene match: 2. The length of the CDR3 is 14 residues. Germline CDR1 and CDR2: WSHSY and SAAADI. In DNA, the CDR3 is TGCGCCAGCAGTGAGTCCCTAGCGGGAAACGAGCAGTACGTC. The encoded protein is CASSESLAGNEQYV.

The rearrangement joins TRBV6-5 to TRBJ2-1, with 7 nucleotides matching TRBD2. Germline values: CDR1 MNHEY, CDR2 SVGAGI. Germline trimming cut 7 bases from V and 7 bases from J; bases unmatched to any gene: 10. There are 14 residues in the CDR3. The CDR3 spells CASTPPGRDNEQFF. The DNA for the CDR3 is TGTGCCAGCACCCCCCCGGGGAGGGATAATGAGCAGTTCTTC.

The CDR3 DNA is TGCGCCAGCGTAGGGGGCAGCACCGGGGAGCTGTTTTTT. Amino acid sequence: CASVGGSTGELFF. The V gene is TRBV10-2, the J gene TRBJ2-2; 7 bases match TRBD1. J gave up 4 bases and V 8 bases, and 4 bases lay outside the gene matches. Germline V CDR1 and CDR2: WSHSY, SAAADI. The CDR3 has 13 amino acids.

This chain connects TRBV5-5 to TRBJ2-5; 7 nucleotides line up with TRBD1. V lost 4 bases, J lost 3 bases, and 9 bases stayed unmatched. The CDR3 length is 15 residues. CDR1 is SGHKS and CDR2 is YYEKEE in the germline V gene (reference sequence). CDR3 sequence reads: CASSGRQGQEETQYF. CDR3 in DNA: TGTGCCAGCAGCGGTCGACAGGGCCAGGAAGAGACCCAGTACTTC.

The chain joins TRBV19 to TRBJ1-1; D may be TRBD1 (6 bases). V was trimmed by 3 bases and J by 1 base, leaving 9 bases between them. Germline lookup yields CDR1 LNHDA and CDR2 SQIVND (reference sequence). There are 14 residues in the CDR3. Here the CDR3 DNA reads TGTGCCAGTAGTATGGACAGAAAGAACACTGAAGCTTTCTTT. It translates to CASSMDRKNTEAFF.

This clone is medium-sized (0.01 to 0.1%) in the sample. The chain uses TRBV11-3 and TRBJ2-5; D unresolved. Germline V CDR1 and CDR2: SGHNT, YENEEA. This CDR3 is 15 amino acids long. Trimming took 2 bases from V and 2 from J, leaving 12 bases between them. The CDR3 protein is CASSLITAVQETQYF. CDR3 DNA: TGTGCCAGCAGCTTAATAACGGCGGTTCAAGAGACCCAGTACTTC.

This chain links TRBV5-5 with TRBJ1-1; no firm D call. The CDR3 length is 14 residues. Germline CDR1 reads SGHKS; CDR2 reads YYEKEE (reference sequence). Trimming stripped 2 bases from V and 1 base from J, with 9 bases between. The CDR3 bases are TGTGCCAGCAGCTTTCGACCTGAGAACACTGAAGCTTTCTTT. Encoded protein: CASSFRPENTEAFF.

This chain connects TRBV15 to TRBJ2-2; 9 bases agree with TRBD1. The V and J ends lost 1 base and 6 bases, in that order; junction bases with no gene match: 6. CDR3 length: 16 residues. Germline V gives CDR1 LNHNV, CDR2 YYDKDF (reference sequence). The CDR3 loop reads CATSRVVGTGPGELFF. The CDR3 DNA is TGTGCCACCAGCAGAGTCGTTGGGACAGGGCCCGGGGAGCTGTTTTTT.

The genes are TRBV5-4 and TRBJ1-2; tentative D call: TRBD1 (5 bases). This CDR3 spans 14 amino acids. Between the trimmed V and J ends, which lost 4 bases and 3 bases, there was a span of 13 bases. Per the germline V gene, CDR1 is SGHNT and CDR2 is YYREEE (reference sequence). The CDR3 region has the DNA TGTGCCAGCAGCCCGGTCCAGGGAGACTATGGCTACACCTTC. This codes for CASSPVQGDYGYTF.